This T cell receptor beta chain comes out of a study of cytomegalovirus exposure and HLA in healthy donors. Study results and caveats: Usually a TCR sequence was rare, but some public TCRs were found in many donors.

PCR amplification relied on 60 Vbeta primers (plus 13 Jbeta primers). The assay was immunoSEQ multiplex PCR, and TCRdb's table has in-frame clones only and misses some. The table shows some 110,000 clones, with 60% to 80% occurring only once. Losses at the gene ends were 4 bases for V and 4 bases for J; bases not matched to a gene: 4. Per the germline V gene, CDR1 is SGHNT and CDR2 is YYREEE (reference sequence). The CDR3 is 15 amino acids. This clone was seen only a few times. Its specificity is not known. The receptor's source is a man between 40 and 49 years old in good health and CMV-seronegative. The sequenced sample was PBMCs. The V gene is TRBV5-4, the J gene TRBJ2-1; TRBD2 matches at 11 bases. The CDR3, as DNA: TGTGCCAGCAGCCTCCGACTAGCGGGGTACAATGAGCAGTTCTTC. It codes for CASSLRLAGYNEQFF.